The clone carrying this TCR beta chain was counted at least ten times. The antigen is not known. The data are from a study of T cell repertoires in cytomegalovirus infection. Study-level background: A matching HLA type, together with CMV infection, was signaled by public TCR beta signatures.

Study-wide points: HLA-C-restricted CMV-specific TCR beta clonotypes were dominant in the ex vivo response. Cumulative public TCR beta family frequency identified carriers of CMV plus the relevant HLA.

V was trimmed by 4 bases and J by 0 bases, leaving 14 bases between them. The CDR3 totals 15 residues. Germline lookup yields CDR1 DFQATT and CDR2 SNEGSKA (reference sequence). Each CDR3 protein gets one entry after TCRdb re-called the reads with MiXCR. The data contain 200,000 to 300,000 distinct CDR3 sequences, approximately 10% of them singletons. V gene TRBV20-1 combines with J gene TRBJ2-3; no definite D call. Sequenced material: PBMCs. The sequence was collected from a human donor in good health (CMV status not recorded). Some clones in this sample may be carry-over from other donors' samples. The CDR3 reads CSAKMTTPSTDTQYF. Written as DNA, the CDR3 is TGCAGTGCTAAGATGACAACCCCTAGCACAGATACGCAGTATTTT.